The 10 T cell receptor beta chains in this list originate from one sample, sequenced in a study of cytomegalovirus exposure and HLA in healthy donors (dated by TCRdb to about 2017). Library method: the immunoSEQ multiplex PCR assay. For the multiplex PCR, a mixture combining 60 forward primers for TCR Vbeta segments and 13 reverse primers for TCR Jbeta segments was used. TCRdb re-hosts the immuneACCESS table, in-frame sequences only. Its copies lack some clones; in the studies checked, an unresolved V gene accounts for under half of them, and the cause for the rest is not known. The sample table lists about 130,000 clones, about four fifths of them with a count of one. Jointly, the top ten make up roughly 4.2% of the sample. The sequencing sample was made of PBMCs. All receptors come from a woman in her thirties or forties in good health and CMV-seronegative.

The V and J genes are TRBV5-4 and TRBJ2-3; weak D call: TRBD2 (6 bases). This CDR3 region has 15 residues. The ends were cut back, 3 bases at V and 0 bases at J, with 11 bases in the middle. The V gene's germline CDR1 is SGHNT and CDR2 YYREEE (reference sequence). The CDR3 protein is CASSWAGSSTDTQYF. CDR3 coding DNA: TGTGCCAGCAGCTGGGCGGGATCTAGCACAGATACGCAGTATTTT. Full variable domain (rest looked up from reference TRBV5-4 and TRBJ2-3): ETGVTQSPTHLIKTRGQQVTLRCSSQSGHNTVSWYQQALGQGPQFIFQYYREEENGRGNFPPRFSGLQFPNYSSELNVNALELDDSALYLCASSWAGSSTDTQYFGPGTRLTVL.

This chain joins TRBV7-8 and TRBJ2-5; no clear D gene. The CDR3 sequence is 14 residues long. Germline V gene sequence: CDR1 SGHVS, CDR2 FQNEAQ. V lost 5 bases, J lost 4 bases, and 14 bases lay in between. The CDR3 DNA reads TGTGCCAGCAGCCTCCCTAGGAGCGTAGAGACCCAGTACTTC. Translated, it gives CASSLPRSVETQYF.

The J gene is TRBJ2-7, the V gene TRBV2; TRBD1 matches 9 bases. This CDR3 contains 15 residues. Per the germline V gene, CDR1 is SNHLY and CDR2 is FYNNEI. V gave up 3 bases and J gave up 2 bases; unmatched junction bases: 5. CDR3 sequence: CASSEWDREAYEQYF. The CDR3 nucleotides read TGTGCCAGCAGTGAGTGGGACAGGGAGGCCTACGAGCAGTACTTC. Drawing the rest from reference TRBV2 and TRBJ2-7, the complete variable domain is EPEVTQTPSHQVTQMGQEVILRCVPISNHLYFYWYRQILGQKVEFLVSFYNNEISEKSEIFDDQFSVERPDGSNFTLKIRSTKLEDSAMYFCASSEWDREAYEQYFGPGTRLTVT.

The V and J genes are TRBV5-6 and TRBJ1-1; 9 nucleotides match TRBD1. This CDR3 spans 14 amino acids. J gave up 4 bases and V 0 bases, and 1 base lay outside the gene matches. Germline CDR1 and CDR2: SGHDT and YYEEEE. CDR3 nucleotide sequence: TGTGCCAGCAGCTTGGGACAGGGGGTCACTGAAGCTTTCTTT. It yields the protein CASSLGQGVTEAFF.

The CDR3 reads CASSQDGLAGGTQYF. Here the CDR3 DNA reads TGTGCCAGCAGCCAAGATGGGTTAGCGGGAGGAACCCAGTACTTC. This chain connects TRBV4-2 to TRBJ2-5, with 10 bases that match TRBD2. The V gene's germline CDR1 is LGHNA and CDR2 YNFKEQ. V shed 0 bases, J shed 8 bases, and the junction held 6 bases outside the gene matches. The CDR3 length is 15 residues.

V usage is TRBV5-1 and J usage is TRBJ2-1, with 7 bases aligning to TRBD2. Germline trimming cut 0 bases from V and 9 bases from J; bases unmatched to any gene: 6. Germline V gene lookup returns CDR1 SGHRS and CDR2 YFSETQ. The CDR3 is 14 amino acids. As DNA, the CDR3 is TGCGCCAGCAGCTTGGGACTAGCTAGGGGTGAGCAGTTCTTC. As protein: CASSLGLARGEQFF.

The chain carries TRBV18 and TRBJ2-2; 13 bases line up with TRBD2. The CDR3 extends over 16 amino acids. Germline lookup yields CDR1 KGHSH and CDR2 LQKENI. J was trimmed by 7 bases and V by 6 bases; bases with no gene match: 8. For the CDR3, the DNA is TGTGCCAGCTCGCCCGGACTAGCGGGAGTATTCGGGGAGCTGTTTTTT. Protein: CASSPGLAGVFGELFF.

This sequence joins TRBV11-2 and TRBJ2-7; tentatively, D is TRBD1 (6 bases). CDR3 length: 13 residues. V lost 5 bases, J lost 3 bases, and 11 bases lay in between. Per the germline V gene, CDR1 is SGHAT and CDR2 is FQNNGV. DNA for the CDR3: TGTGCCAGCAGCCCAATACAGGGCTACGAGCAGTACTTC. This codes for CASSPIQGYEQYF.

The chain couples TRBV5-1 to TRBJ2-3; perhaps TRBD1 as D (6 bases). CDR1 and CDR2 (germline): SGHRS, YFSETQ. Trimming shortened V by 0 bases and J by 10 bases, and 9 bases separated the two germline ends. This CDR3 contains 12 residues. CDR3 sequence reads: CASSLGDNPQYF. DNA of the CDR3: TGCGCCAGCAGCTTGGGGGACAATCCGCAGTATTTT.

V gene TRBV9 combines with J gene TRBJ2-2; D possibly corresponds to TRBD2 (5 bases). The ends were cut back, 0 bases at V and 7 bases at J, with 7 bases in the middle. Germline loops: CDR1 SGDLS, CDR2 YYNGEE. The CDR3 contains 13 residues. The CDR3 reads CASSVAAGGELFF. The CDR3 nucleotides read TGTGCCAGCAGCGTAGCCGCGGGCGGGGAGCTGTTTTTT. The entire variable domain, with the rest obtained from reference TRBV9 and TRBJ2-2, is as follows: DSGVTQTPKHLITATGQRVTLRCSPRSGDLSVYWYQQSLDQGLQFLIQYYNGEERAKGNILERFSAQQFPDLHSELNLSSLELGDSALYFCASSVAAGGELFFGEGSRLTVL.